This T cell receptor (beta chain) was recovered during a study of blood T cell repertoires in COVID-19. V was clipped by 2 bases and J by 5 bases, with 13 bases between them. The CDR3 contains 14 residues. Germline V CDR1 and CDR2: GTSNPN, SVGIG (reference sequence). The assay was immunoSEQ multiplex PCR, and TCRdb's table has in-frame clones only and misses some. The data show more than 25,000 clones, roughly 84% seen once. The sequencing sample was made of peripheral blood. The receptor was derived from a man of 80 years or more with active COVID-19. The chain carries TRBV30 and TRBJ1-5; weak D call: TRBD1 (5 bases). CDR3 loop: CAWSPNGGDQPQHF. The CDR3, as DNA: TGTGCCTGGAGTCCCAACGGAGGGGATCAGCCCCAGCATTTT.